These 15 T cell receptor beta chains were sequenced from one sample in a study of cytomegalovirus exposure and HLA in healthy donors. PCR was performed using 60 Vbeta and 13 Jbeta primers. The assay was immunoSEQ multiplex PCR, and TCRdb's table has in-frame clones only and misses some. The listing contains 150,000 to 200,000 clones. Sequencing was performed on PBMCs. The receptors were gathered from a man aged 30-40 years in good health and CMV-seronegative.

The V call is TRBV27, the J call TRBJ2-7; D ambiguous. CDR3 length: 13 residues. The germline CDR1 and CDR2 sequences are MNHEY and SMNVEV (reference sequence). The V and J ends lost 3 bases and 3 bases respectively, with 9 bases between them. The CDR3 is CASSLFPGYEQYF. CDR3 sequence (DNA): TGTGCCAGCAGTTTGTTCCCGGGCTACGAGCAGTACTTC.

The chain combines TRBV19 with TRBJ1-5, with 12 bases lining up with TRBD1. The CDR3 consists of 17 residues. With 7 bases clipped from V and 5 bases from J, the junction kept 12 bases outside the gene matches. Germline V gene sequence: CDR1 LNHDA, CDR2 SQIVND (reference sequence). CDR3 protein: CASISRDRGPTYQPQHF. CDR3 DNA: TGTGCCAGTATCTCCCGGGACAGGGGGCCAACCTATCAGCCCCAGCATTTT.

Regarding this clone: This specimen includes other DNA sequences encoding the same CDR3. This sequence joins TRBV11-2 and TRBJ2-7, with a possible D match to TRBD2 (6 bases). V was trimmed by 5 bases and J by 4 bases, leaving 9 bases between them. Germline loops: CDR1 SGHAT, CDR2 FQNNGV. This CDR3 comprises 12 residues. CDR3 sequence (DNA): TGTGCCAGCAGCCCCGGGGGTTACGAGCAGTACTTC. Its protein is CASSPGGYEQYF.

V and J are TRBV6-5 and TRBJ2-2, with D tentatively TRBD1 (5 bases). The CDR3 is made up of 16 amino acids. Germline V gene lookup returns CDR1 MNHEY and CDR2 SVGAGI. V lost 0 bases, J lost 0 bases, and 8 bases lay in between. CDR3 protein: CASSYSPGTNTGELFF. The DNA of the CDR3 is TGTGCCAGCAGTTACTCGCCAGGGACGAACACCGGGGAGCTGTTTTTT.

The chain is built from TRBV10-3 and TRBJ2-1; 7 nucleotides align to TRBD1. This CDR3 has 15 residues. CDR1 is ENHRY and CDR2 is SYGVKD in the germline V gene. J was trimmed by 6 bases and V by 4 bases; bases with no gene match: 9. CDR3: CAISAPTGNRNEQFF. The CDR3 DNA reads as TGTGCCATCAGTGCCCCGACAGGGAATCGCAATGAGCAGTTCTTC.

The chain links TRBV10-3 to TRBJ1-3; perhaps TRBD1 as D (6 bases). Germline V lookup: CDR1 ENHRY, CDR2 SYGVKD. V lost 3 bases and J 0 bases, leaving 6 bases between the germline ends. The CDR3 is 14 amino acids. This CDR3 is CAISEQGSGNTIYF. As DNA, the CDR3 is TGTGCCATCAGTGAACAGGGCTCTGGAAACACCATATATTTT.

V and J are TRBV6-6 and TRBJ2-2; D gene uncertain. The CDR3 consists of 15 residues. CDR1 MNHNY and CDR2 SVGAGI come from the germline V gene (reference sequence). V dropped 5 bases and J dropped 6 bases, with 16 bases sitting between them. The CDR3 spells CASSLTLAQSGELFF. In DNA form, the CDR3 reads TGTGCCAGCAGTCTGACTTTGGCGCAGTCCGGGGAGCTGTTTTTT.

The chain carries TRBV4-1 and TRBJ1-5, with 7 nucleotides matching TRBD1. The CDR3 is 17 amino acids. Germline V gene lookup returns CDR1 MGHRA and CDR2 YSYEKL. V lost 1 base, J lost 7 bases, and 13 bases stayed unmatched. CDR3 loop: CASSQGPPRQGNQPQHF. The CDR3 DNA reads TGCGCCAGCAGCCAAGGCCCTCCTCGACAGGGAAACCAGCCCCAGCATTTT.

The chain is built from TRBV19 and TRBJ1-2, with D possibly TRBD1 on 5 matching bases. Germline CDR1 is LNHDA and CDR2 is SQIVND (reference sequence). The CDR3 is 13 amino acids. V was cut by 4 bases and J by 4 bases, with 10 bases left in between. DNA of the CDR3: TGTGCCAGTAGTACCGGACATTTCTATGGCTACACCTTC. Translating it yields CASSTGHFYGYTF.

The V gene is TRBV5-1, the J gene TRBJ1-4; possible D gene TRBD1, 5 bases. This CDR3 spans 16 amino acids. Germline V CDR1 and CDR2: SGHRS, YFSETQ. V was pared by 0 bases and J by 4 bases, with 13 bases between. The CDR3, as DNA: TGCGCCAGCAGCTTGGGACTGATGGACATTAATGAAAAACTGTTTTTT. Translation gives CASSLGLMDINEKLFF.

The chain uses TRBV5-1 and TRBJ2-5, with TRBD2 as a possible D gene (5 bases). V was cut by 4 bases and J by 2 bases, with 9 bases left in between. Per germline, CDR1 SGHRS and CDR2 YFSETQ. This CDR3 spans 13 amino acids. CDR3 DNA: TGCGCCAGCAGCATCGGACTTCAAGAGACCCAGTACTTC. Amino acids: CASSIGLQETQYF.

In nucleotides, the CDR3 is TGTGCCAGCAGCTTAGGCCGACACACTTACTCTGGAAACACCATATATTTT. Its translation: CASSLGRHTYSGNTIYF. The V gene is TRBV11-3, the J gene TRBJ1-3; D remains unclear. V was clipped by 1 base and J by 0 bases, with 13 bases between them. The CDR3 is made up of 17 amino acids. Per germline, CDR1 SGHNT and CDR2 YENEEA.

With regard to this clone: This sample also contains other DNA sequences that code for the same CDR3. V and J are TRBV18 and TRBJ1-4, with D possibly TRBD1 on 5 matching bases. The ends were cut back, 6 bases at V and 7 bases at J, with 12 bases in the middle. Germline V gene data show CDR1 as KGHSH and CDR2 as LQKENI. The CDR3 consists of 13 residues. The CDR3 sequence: CASSPGQGEKLFF. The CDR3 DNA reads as TGTGCCAGCTCCCCAGGGCAGGGTGAAAAACTGTTTTTT.

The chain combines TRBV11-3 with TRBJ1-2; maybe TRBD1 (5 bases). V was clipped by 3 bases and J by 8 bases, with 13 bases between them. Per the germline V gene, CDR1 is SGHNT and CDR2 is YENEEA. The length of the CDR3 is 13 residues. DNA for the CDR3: TGTGCCAGCAGCTTTTCAGGGATAACCGGCTACACCTTC. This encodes CASSFSGITGYTF.

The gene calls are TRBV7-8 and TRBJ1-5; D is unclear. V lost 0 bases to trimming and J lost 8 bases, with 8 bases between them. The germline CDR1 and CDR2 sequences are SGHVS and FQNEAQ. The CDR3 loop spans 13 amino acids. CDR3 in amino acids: CASSLAGREPQHF. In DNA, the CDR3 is TGTGCCAGCAGCTTAGCAGGGCGGGAGCCCCAGCATTTT.